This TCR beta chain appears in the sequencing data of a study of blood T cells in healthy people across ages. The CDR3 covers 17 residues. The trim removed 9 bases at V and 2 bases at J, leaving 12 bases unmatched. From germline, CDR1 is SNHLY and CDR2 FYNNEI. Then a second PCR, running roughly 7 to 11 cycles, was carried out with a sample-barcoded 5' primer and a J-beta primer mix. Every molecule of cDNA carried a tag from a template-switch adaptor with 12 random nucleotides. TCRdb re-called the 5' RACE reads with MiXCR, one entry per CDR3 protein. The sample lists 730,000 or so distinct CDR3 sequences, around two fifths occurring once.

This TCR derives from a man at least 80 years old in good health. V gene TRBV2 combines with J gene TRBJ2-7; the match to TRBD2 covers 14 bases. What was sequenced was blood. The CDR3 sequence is CASHPGLAGEVPYEQYF. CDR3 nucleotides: TGTGCCAGTCATCCGGGACTAGCGGGGGAAGTCCCCTACGAGCAGTACTTC.